The sequence of this TCR beta chain was determined in a study of T-cell memory formation after mild COVID-19. The study's findings and limits: Clones that contracted clustered mainly in CM and EM if CD4+ and in EMRA if CD8+.

V lost 2 bases, J lost 7 bases, and 6 bases stayed unmatched. The CDR3 is 15 residues long. Germline V gene lookup returns CDR1 SGHRS and CDR2 YFSETQ. TCRalpha and TCRbeta libraries used 5'RACE with constant-segment primers and UMIs. Using its own MiXCR run on the 5' RACE reads, TCRdb lists one record per CDR3 protein. The repertoire holds more than 150,000 distinct CDR3 sequences, with around 20% as singletons. Worth noting for this clonotype: Its antigen remains unidentified.

The sequence derives from a man aged 18 to 35 who had mild COVID-19 (a few samples of this study predate the infection). Cell type and time point are not known. The rearrangement uses TRBV5-1 and TRBJ1-6, with 7 bases fitting TRBD1. The specimen was PBMCs or a T cell subset sorted from them (not recorded which). Written as DNA, the CDR3 is TGCGCCAGCAGCTTTTCGACAGGGTCGAATTCACCCCTCCACTTT. This translates into CASSFSTGSNSPLHF. The full variable domain, in which reference TRBV5-1 and TRBJ1-6 provide the parts outside the CDR3, is KAGVTQTPRYLIKTRGQQVTLSCSPISGHRSVSWYQQTPGQGLQFLFEYFSETQRNKGNFPGRFSGRQFSNSRSEMNVSTLELGDSALYLCASSFSTGSNSPLHFGNGTRLTVT.